The entry that follows covers one T cell receptor (beta chain) sequence. Its antigen remains unidentified. The immunoSEQ assay was v3. Profiled with immunoSEQ multiplex PCR; TCRdb holds only in-frame clones, not every one. The sample includes tens of thousands of clones, about 69% seen only once; the top ten take 5.5% to 8.5%. The CDR3 loop spans 16 amino acids. CDR1 and CDR2 from the germline V gene are SGHRS and YFSETQ. Between the trimmed V and J ends, which lost 3 bases and 0 bases, there was a span of 13 bases. Time point noted: pre-treatment sample, taken before nivolumab and TIL therapy. The data are from a study of TIL therapy for anti-PD-1-resistant metastatic lung cancer. Study-wide results and limits: After infusion, TIL clonotypes partly replaced peripheral T cells and declined over months.

The chain couples TRBV5-1 to TRBJ1-3, with D tentatively TRBD1 (5 bases). Sample: blood, taken at baseline. The clonotype originates from a person between 25 and 80 years old with non-small cell lung cancer. In DNA form, the CDR3 reads TGCGCCAGCAGCTCGGGATCTGGGGGCTCTGGAAACACCATATATTTT. Protein sequence: CASSSGSGGSGNTIYF. Variable domain in full (rest from reference TRBV5-1 and TRBJ1-3): KAGVTQTPRYLIKTRGQQVTLSCSPISGHRSVSWYQQTPGQGLQFLFEYFSETQRNKGNFPGRFSGRQFSNSRSEMNVSTLELGDSALYLCASSSGSGGSGNTIYFGEGSWLTVV.